These T cell receptor beta chains were read from a single sample in a study of T-cell reconstitution after alpha-beta-depleted transplantation in children. TCRdb re-called the PCR reads through MiXCR, storing one row per CDR3 protein. The data contain 200,000 to 250,000 distinct CDR3 sequences, about 25% of them seen just once; the ten biggest clones take up about 2.6%. The specimen was PBMCs, collected before TCRalphabeta/CD19-depleted stem cell transplant. These receptors were collected from a girl aged 2-10 years with Fanconi anemia, due to receive a stem cell transplant. Each CDR3 is given with its conserved first and last residue. Each record gives: clone size, J gene, V gene, D gene, CDR3 protein, CDR3 DNA. D genes are given only for firm matches. Clone sizes are given selectively: once, few, many, or a class where the clone is expanded.

>many|TRBJ1-2|TRBV20-1|.
CSGRTRAADYGYTF
TGCAGTGGTCGGACACGGGCGGCGGACTATGGCTACACCTTC
>.|TRBJ2-7|TRBV11-2|.
CASSSQDFGVEQYF
TGTGCCAGCAGCTCGCAAGACTTTGGGGTCGAGCAGTACTTC
>.|TRBJ2-3|TRBV28|.
CASSALSPADEADTQYF
TGTGCCAGCAGTGCACTTTCCCCGGCAGACGAGGCAGATACGCAGTATTTT
>.|TRBJ1-1|TRBV3-1|TRBD1
CASSLGQGEDTEAFF
TGTGCCAGCAGCCTCGGACAGGGCGAAGACACTGAAGCTTTCTTT
>many|TRBJ2-3|TRBV6-5|TRBD2
CASARGEGDTQYF
TGTGCCAGTGCGCGGGGGGAGGGAGATACGCAGTATTTT
>.|TRBJ2-1|TRBV3-1|TRBD2
CASSQTSGRGEQFF
TGTGCCAGCAGCCAGACTAGCGGGAGGGGTGAGCAGTTCTTC
>.|TRBJ2-3|TRBV25-1|.
CASSDPRTITDTQYF
TGTGCCAGCAGTGATCCACGGACTATTACAGATACGCAGTATTTT
>.|TRBJ1-1|TRBV29-1|.
CSGGGTVGSEAFF
TGCAGCGGGGGAGGGACGGTAGGGTCTGAAGCTTTCTTT
>many|TRBJ2-7|TRBV28|TRBD1
CASKTGKRRQYF
TGTGCCAGCAAGACAGGGAAACGTAGGCAGTACTTC
>many|TRBJ2-1|TRBV10-3|TRBD1
CASGQGGGNEQFF
TGTGCCAGCGGACAGGGTGGTGGGAATGAGCAGTTCTTC
>.|TRBJ2-7|TRBV7-2|.
CASSLFLAVGEQYF
TGTGCCAGCAGCTTATTTTTGGCGGTGGGCGAGCAGTACTTC
>.|TRBJ1-3|TRBV7-6|.
CASSLADVSGNTIYF
TGTGCCAGCAGCTTAGCGGACGTCTCTGGAAACACCATATATTTT
>.|TRBJ2-5|TRBV29-1|.
CSVEDQVAGETQYF
TGCAGCGTTGAAGATCAGGTGGCAGGGGAGACCCAGTACTTC
>few|TRBJ2-7|TRBV5-1|.
CASSQGPTVYYEQYF
TGCGCCAGCAGTCAGGGACCGACCGTATATTACGAGCAGTACTTC
>few|TRBJ2-3|TRBV20-1|.
CSASSPGGRVDTQYF
TGCAGTGCTAGTAGTCCGGGGGGCCGAGTAGATACGCAGTATTTT
>.|TRBJ2-5|TRBV9|.
CASSVGADSWETQYF
TGTGCCAGCAGCGTAGGAGCGGACAGTTGGGAGACCCAGTACTTC
>few|TRBJ2-3|TRBV6-4|TRBD1
CASSETGGDTQYF
TGTGCCAGCAGTGAAACAGGGGGAGATACGCAGTATTTT
>many|TRBJ1-6|TRBV12-3/TRBV12-4|TRBD1
CASSLGTGGLSPLHF
TGTGCCAGCAGTTTAGGGACAGGGGGTTTGTCACCCCTCCACTTT
>many|TRBJ1-1|TRBV29-1|.
CSVDRERNTEAFF
TGCAGCGTTGATAGGGAGAGGAACACTGAAGCTTTCTTT